This TCR beta chain was observed in a study of T cells in Graves' hyperthyroidism and ophthalmopathy. Study-level results: A model of 13 V-J features distinguished ophthalmopathy from stable hyperthyroidism. Clonotypes that were expanded in thyroid above 0.001 mostly appeared in blood too. The model identified upcoming ophthalmopathy a median about 7.1 months ahead of onset.

Amplified TCR beta CDR3 regions came from RNA transcripts. In the first-round RT-PCR of the TCR CDR3, the HTBI primer set was used. TCRdb ran MiXCR on the multiplex PCR reads and lists one entry per CDR3 protein. Of approximately 570,000 distinct CDR3 sequences detected, about 20% appear once; the ten largest clones hold roughly 44%. The CDR3 runs 14 residues. Trimming removed 9 bases at V and 3 bases at J, with 17 bases between. Germline V gene data show CDR1 as LNHDA and CDR2 as SQIVND (reference sequence). Clinical symptoms, serum thyroxine and TRAb, thyroid ultrasound and orbital computed tomography were used for the diagnoses. As to this clonotype: No antigen is known for it.

The sample taken for sequencing was blood. This TCR was sampled from a man in his forties with Graves' ophthalmopathy. This chain joins TRBV19 and TRBJ1-1, with a possible D match to TRBD1 (5 bases). The CDR3 reads CASRVVMGHTEAFF. CDR3 DNA: TGTGCCAGCCGGGTCGTTATGGGGCACACTGAAGCTTTCTTT.